This TCR beta chain emerged from a study of cytomegalovirus exposure and HLA in healthy donors. The overall study: The 95 to 150 validation repertoires used the same platform as the approximately 670 first-cohort repertoires, a later analysis reported. Study-wide results and limits: In vitro work confirmed that three CMV-associated chains recognize CMV antigens. There were approximately 150 TCR beta chains listed as cytomegalovirus-associated.

Produced via immunoSEQ multiplex PCR; TCRdb's table is partial and in-frame only. This sample has 90,000 to 150,000 clones, with approximately 86% found just once. The CDR3 runs to 17 residues. Germline assignment: CDR1 MNHEY and CDR2 SMNVEV (reference sequence). Trimming left V 7 bases short and J 0 bases short, with 18 bases between. The donors formed part of the approximately 110-subject validation cohort, distinct from the roughly 700-subject first cohort. A remark on this clone: What it binds is unknown.

This chain uses TRBV27 with TRBJ1-4; no reliable D call. Sequencing input: PBMCs. This clonotype was sampled from a man between 18 and 35 years old in good health and CMV-seropositive. CDR3 in amino acids: CASKFRTGPSTNEKLFF. CDR3 sequence (DNA): TGTGCCAGCAAATTCCGGACTGGCCCCTCAACTAATGAAAAACTGTTTTTT.